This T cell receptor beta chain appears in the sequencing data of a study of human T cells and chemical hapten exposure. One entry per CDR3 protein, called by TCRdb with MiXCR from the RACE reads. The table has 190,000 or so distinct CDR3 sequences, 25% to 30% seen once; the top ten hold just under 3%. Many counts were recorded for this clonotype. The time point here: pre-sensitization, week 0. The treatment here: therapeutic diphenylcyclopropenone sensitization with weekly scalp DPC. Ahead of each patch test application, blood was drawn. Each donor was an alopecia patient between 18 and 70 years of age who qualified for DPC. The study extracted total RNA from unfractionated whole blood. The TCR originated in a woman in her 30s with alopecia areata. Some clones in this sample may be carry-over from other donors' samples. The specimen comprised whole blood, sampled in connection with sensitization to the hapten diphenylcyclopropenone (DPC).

The CDR3 is CSVDLTPTAGYTF. The CDR3 DNA sequence: TGCAGCGTTGATTTAACACCTACCGCTGGCTACACCTTC. The chain has TRBV29-1 and TRBJ1-2, with no clear D. The germline V gene encodes CDR1 SQVTM and CDR2 ANQGSEA. The CDR3 contains 13 residues. V gave up 3 bases and J gave up 7 bases, with 15 bases separating them.